A selection of T cell receptor beta chains follows, all from one sample in a study of T cell repertoires in cytomegalovirus infection. MiXCR was run by TCRdb on the reads, yielding one entry per CDR3 protein. The table has roughly 200,000 distinct CDR3 sequences, about a tenth seen once. Sequencing used PBMCs. The receptor source for this set is a human donor in good health (CMV status not recorded). Some clones in this sample may be carry-over from other donors' samples. CDR3s include the opening cysteine and the closing phenylalanine or tryptophan. A D gene is named only where the DNA matches it firmly. Clone size is given for some rows only: seen once, a few or many times, or a class if the clone is expanded.

CDR3nt: TGCGCCAGCAGCTTGGGCAGTAATAGCAATCAGCCCCAGCATTTT; CDR3aa: CASSLGSNSNQPQHF; d_gene: NA; v_gene: TRBV5-1; j_gene: TRBJ1-5; abundance: NA
CDR3nt: TGTGCCAGCAGTTTGATGTCTAGGGGGGGTGAGACCCAGTACTTC; CDR3aa: CASSLMSRGGETQYF; d_gene: NA; v_gene: TRBV12-3/TRBV12-4; j_gene: TRBJ2-5; abundance: few
CDR3nt: TGTGCCAGCAGTGAAGGGGGGTGGGGGGTAGGCAATCAGCCCCAGCATTTT; CDR3aa: CASSEGGWGVGNQPQHF; d_gene: NA; v_gene: TRBV6-1; j_gene: TRBJ1-5; abundance: few
CDR3nt: TGTGCCAGCAGGGTTGGGGCGGGCAATCAGCCCCAGCATTTT; CDR3aa: CASRVGAGNQPQHF; d_gene: NA; v_gene: TRBV28; j_gene: TRBJ1-5; abundance: many
CDR3nt: TGTGCCAGCAGCTTAGGGGGGGGTGCGGCGACTTACAATGAGCAGTTCTTC; CDR3aa: CASSLGGGAATYNEQFF; d_gene: TRBD2; v_gene: TRBV11-2; j_gene: TRBJ2-1; abundance: many
CDR3nt: TGTGCCAGCAGCTCGCAGGGTTATGACTATGGCTACACCTTC; CDR3aa: CASSSQGYDYGYTF; d_gene: NA; v_gene: TRBV6-1; j_gene: TRBJ1-2; abundance: many
CDR3nt: TGTGCCAGCAGTTACCCGGGGCTAGCGGGGAACACCGGGGAGCTGTTTTTT; CDR3aa: CASSYPGLAGNTGELFF; d_gene: TRBD2; v_gene: TRBV6-2/TRBV6-3; j_gene: TRBJ2-2; abundance: many
CDR3nt: TGCAGTGCTAGTAGGGGGGACTTGAACACTGAAGCTTTCTTT; CDR3aa: CSASRGDLNTEAFF; d_gene: NA; v_gene: TRBV20-1; j_gene: TRBJ1-1; abundance: few
CDR3nt: TGTGCCAGCAGCTTGACGCGGTCTAACTATGGCTACACCTTC; CDR3aa: CASSLTRSNYGYTF; d_gene: NA; v_gene: TRBV7-2; j_gene: TRBJ1-2; abundance: many
CDR3nt: TGTGCCAGCAGCCAGGGCAGGGGGACAACCTACGAGCAGTACTTC; CDR3aa: CASSQGRGTTYEQYF; d_gene: TRBD1; v_gene: TRBV7-2; j_gene: TRBJ2-7; abundance: many
CDR3nt: TGTGCCAGCAGTTTAGCCCTCAGGTTCGGACAGGGATCCTACGAGCAGTACTTC; CDR3aa: CASSLALRFGQGSYEQYF; d_gene: TRBD1; v_gene: TRBV12-3/TRBV12-4; j_gene: TRBJ2-7; abundance: few
CDR3nt: TGTGCCAGCAGCGCTACTAGCGAGCAGTACTTC; CDR3aa: CASSATSEQYF; d_gene: NA; v_gene: TRBV7-8; j_gene: TRBJ2-7; abundance: large
CDR3nt: TGCAGTGCCGGAGGACAGTTCTCTGGGGCCAACGTCCTGACTTTC; CDR3aa: CSAGGQFSGANVLTF; d_gene: NA; v_gene: TRBV20-1; j_gene: TRBJ2-6; abundance: many
CDR3nt: TGTGCGACAACTCGGGACGGGCAAGAGACCCAGTACTTC; CDR3aa: CATTRDGQETQYF; d_gene: NA; v_gene: TRBV19; j_gene: TRBJ2-5; abundance: many
CDR3nt: TGTGCCAGCAGTTTGAACCCAGCGGGAGGGTCTGGTTCACCCCTCCACTTT; CDR3aa: CASSLNPAGGSGSPLHF; d_gene: NA; v_gene: TRBV27; j_gene: TRBJ1-6; abundance: many
CDR3nt: TGCAGTGCTAGTGACCGGGCCGAACATTCACCCCTCCACTTT; CDR3aa: CSASDRAEHSPLHF; d_gene: NA; v_gene: TRBV20-1; j_gene: TRBJ1-6; abundance: many
CDR3nt: TGCGCCAGCAGCTGGGGTCAGGGGGTCGCTTACGAGCAGTACTTC; CDR3aa: CASSWGQGVAYEQYF; d_gene: TRBD1; v_gene: TRBV5-1; j_gene: TRBJ2-7; abundance: many
CDR3nt: TGTGCCAGCAGCGCCCTAGGCCCGCTCGGGGAGCTGTTTTTT; CDR3aa: CASSALGPLGELFF; d_gene: NA; v_gene: TRBV7-2; j_gene: TRBJ2-2; abundance: many
CDR3nt: TGTGCCAGCAGCGATGAGCGTTATGGCTACACCTTC; CDR3aa: CASSDERYGYTF; d_gene: NA; v_gene: TRBV7-9; j_gene: TRBJ1-2; abundance: NA
CDR3nt: TGTGCCAGCAGCCTTCCAGTTGGGGGAGGTTCCACAGATACGCAGTATTTT; CDR3aa: CASSLPVGGGSTDTQYF; d_gene: NA; v_gene: TRBV7-2; j_gene: TRBJ2-3; abundance: many
CDR3nt: TGTGCCATCATGCCCGGGACGCCGAATGAGCAGTTCTTC; CDR3aa: CAIMPGTPNEQFF; d_gene: NA; v_gene: TRBV10-3; j_gene: TRBJ2-1; abundance: few
CDR3nt: TGTGCCAGCAGCGTTAGGGACGCCGCCTCTGGGGCCAACGTCCTGACTTTC; CDR3aa: CASSVRDAASGANVLTF; d_gene: NA; v_gene: TRBV2; j_gene: TRBJ2-6; abundance: many
CDR3nt: TGCGCCAGCAGCTCCCTGGAGCGGCAGTCCACCGGGGAGCTGTTTTTT; CDR3aa: CASSSLERQSTGELFF; d_gene: NA; v_gene: TRBV5-1; j_gene: TRBJ2-2; abundance: few
CDR3nt: TGTGCCAGCAGTTATAACTCCCCTCTCTCCTACGAGCAGTACTTC; CDR3aa: CASSYNSPLSYEQYF; d_gene: NA; v_gene: TRBV6-6; j_gene: TRBJ2-7; abundance: few
CDR3nt: TGTGCCAGCAGCCAAGATCTGGCGACTAGCTCCTACGAGCAGTACTTC; CDR3aa: CASSQDLATSSYEQYF; d_gene: NA; v_gene: TRBV4-1; j_gene: TRBJ2-7; abundance: few
CDR3nt: TGTGCCAGCAGGGAAGGAGGGGGGGCCCGGGAAGCTTTCTTT; CDR3aa: CASREGGGAREAFF; d_gene: NA; v_gene: TRBV7-2; j_gene: TRBJ1-1; abundance: many
CDR3nt: TGTGCCAGTAGTATAGGGGGCCGCAATGAGCAGTTCTTC; CDR3aa: CASSIGGRNEQFF; d_gene: NA; v_gene: TRBV19; j_gene: TRBJ2-1; abundance: NA
CDR3nt: TGTGCCAGCAGCCCAGGAAACAACTATGGCTACACCTTC; CDR3aa: CASSPGNNYGYTF; d_gene: NA; v_gene: TRBV7-2; j_gene: TRBJ1-2; abundance: many
CDR3nt: TGTGCCAGCAGCCCGCGACTAGCGGGGGCCTACAATGAGCAGTTCTTC; CDR3aa: CASSPRLAGAYNEQFF; d_gene: TRBD2; v_gene: TRBV7-2; j_gene: TRBJ2-1; abundance: many
CDR3nt: TGTGCCAGCAGCTTAGCGAGACAAGACGAAAAACTGTTTTTT; CDR3aa: CASSLARQDEKLFF; d_gene: NA; v_gene: TRBV7-9; j_gene: TRBJ1-4; abundance: NA
CDR3nt: TGTGCCAGCAGCTTAGAGTGGCAGGGCCGGTCACCCCTCCACTTT; CDR3aa: CASSLEWQGRSPLHF; d_gene: NA; v_gene: TRBV7-2; j_gene: TRBJ1-6; abundance: many
CDR3nt: TGTGCCAGCAGCTTTCTTCCCAATGCCATATTGAGCAATCAGCCCCAGCATTTT; CDR3aa: CASSFLPNAILSNQPQHF; d_gene: NA; v_gene: TRBV7-2; j_gene: TRBJ1-5; abundance: many
CDR3nt: TGTGCCAGCGCCTTACCAACGAGCGGGAAAGCGGGGCTGTTTTTT; CDR3aa: CASALPTSGKAGLFF; d_gene: TRBD2; v_gene: TRBV28; j_gene: TRBJ2-2; abundance: NA